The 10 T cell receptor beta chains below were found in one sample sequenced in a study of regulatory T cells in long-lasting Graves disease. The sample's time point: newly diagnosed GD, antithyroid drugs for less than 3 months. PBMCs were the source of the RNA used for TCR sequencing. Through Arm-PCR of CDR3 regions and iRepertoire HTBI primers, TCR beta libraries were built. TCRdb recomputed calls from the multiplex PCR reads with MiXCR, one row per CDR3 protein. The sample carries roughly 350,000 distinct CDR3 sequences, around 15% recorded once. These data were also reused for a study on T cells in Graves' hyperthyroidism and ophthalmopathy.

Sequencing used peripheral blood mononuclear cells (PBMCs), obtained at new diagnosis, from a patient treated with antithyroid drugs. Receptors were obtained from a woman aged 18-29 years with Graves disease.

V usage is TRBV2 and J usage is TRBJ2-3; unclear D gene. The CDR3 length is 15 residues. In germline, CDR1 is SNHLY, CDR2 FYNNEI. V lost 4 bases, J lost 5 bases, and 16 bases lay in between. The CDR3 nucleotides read TGTGCCAGCAGTGGAAGGCCAACAGTCGGAGATACGCAGTATTTT. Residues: CASSGRPTVGDTQYF.

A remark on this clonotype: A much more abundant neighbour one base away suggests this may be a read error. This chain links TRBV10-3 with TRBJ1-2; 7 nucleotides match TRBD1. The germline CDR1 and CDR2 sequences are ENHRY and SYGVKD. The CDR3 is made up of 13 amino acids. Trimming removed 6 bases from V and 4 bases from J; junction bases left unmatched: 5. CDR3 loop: CAIRRDSPYGYTF. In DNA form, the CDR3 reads TGTGCCATCAGGAGGGACAGCCCCTATGGCTACACCTTC.

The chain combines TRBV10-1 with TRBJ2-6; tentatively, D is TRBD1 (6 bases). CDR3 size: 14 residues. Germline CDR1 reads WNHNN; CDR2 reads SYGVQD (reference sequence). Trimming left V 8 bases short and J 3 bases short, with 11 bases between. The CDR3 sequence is CASCTGRGANVLTF. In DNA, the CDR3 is TGCGCCAGCTGTACAGGGCGTGGGGCCAACGTCCTGACTTTC.

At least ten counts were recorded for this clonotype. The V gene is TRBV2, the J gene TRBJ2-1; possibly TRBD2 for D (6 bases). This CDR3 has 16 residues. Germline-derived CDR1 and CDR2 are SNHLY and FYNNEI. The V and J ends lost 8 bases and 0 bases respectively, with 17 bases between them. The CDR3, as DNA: TGTGCCAGCCGGGCCGGAGGGCTAGACTCCTACAATGAGCAGTTCTTC. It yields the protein CASRAGGLDSYNEQFF. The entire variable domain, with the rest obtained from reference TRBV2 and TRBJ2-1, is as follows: EPEVTQTPSHQVTQMGQEVILRCVPISNHLYFYWYRQILGQKVEFLVSFYNNEISEKSEIFDDQFSVERPDGSNFTLKIRSTKLEDSAMYFCASRAGGLDSYNEQFFGPGTRLTVL.

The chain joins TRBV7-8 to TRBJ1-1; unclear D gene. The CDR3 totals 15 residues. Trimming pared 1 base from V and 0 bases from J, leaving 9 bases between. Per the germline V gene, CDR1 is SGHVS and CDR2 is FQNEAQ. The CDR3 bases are TGTGCCAGCAGCTTAGTTCCGACGATGAACACTGAAGCTTTCTTT. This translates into CASSLVPTMNTEAFF.

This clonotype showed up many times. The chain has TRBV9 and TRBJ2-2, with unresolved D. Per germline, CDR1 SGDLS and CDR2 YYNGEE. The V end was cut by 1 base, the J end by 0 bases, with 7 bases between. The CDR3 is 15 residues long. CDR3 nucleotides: TGTGCCAGCAGCGTACACGTACCGAACACCGGGGAGCTGTTTTTT. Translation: CASSVHVPNTGELFF.

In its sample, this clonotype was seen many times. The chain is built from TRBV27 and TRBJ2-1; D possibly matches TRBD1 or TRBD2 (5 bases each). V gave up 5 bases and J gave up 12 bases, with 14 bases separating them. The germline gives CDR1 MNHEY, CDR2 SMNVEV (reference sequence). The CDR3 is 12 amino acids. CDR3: CASSEPVGVQFF. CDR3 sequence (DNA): TGTGCCAGCAGTGAGCCCGTGGGGGTGCAGTTCTTC.

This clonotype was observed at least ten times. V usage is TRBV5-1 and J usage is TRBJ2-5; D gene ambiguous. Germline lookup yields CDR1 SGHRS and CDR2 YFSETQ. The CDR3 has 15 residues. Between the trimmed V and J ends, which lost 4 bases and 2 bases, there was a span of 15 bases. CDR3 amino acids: CASSRDTAHQETQYF. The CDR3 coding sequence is TGCGCCAGCAGCAGAGACACGGCCCATCAAGAGACCCAGTACTTC.

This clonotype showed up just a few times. This chain's CDR3 is CASSTTGGEGYTF. CDR3 DNA sequence: TGTGCCAGCAGTACCACAGGGGGGGAAGGCTACACCTTC. The chain couples TRBV6-1 to TRBJ1-2, with 8 bases matching TRBD1. CDR1 and CDR2 (germline): MNHNS, SASEGT. The V segment lost 5 bases and the J segment 8 bases; nucleotides outside the gene matches: 7. This CDR3 is built from 13 residues.

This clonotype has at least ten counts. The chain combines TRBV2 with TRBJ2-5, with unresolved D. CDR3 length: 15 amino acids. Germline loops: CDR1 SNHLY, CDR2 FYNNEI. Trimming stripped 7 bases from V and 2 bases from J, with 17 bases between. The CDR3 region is CASTPRWWLQETQYF. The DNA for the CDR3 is TGTGCCAGCACTCCGAGATGGTGGTTACAAGAGACCCAGTACTTC.